These 2 T cell receptor beta chains share one sample of origin, sequenced in a study of OX40 agonist ivuxolimab in advanced cancers. The library was produced with the immunoSEQ multiplex PCR assay. TCRdb re-hosts the immuneACCESS table, in-frame sequences only. Its copies lack some clones; in the studies checked, an unresolved V gene accounts for under half of them, and the cause for the rest is not known. The sample table contains almost 45,000 clones; only one count was recorded for approximately 91% of them. The ten most abundant clones make up less than 20% of the sample. Material: CD4+ or CD8+ T cells sorted from blood, obtained in a trial of the OX40 agonist ivuxolimab. The receptors here all came from an adult with an advanced solid tumor such as melanoma, head and neck, liver or kidney cancer.

The chain joins TRBV19 to TRBJ2-1, with TRBD1 matching over 7 bases. Trimming took 3 bases from V and 2 from J; bases not matched to a gene: 7. CDR3 size: 16 residues. Germline loops: CDR1 LNHDA, CDR2 SQIVND (reference sequence). In nucleotides, the CDR3 is TGTGCCAGTAGTATTGTGGACAGGAATGCCTACAATGAGCAGTTCTTC. Amino acid sequence: CASSIVDRNAYNEQFF.

A single count supports this clone. The chain carries TRBV7-6 and TRBJ2-2; D may be TRBD1 (7 bases). This CDR3 spans 16 amino acids. Germline V gene sequence: CDR1 SGHVS, CDR2 FNYEAQ. V gave up 1 base and J gave up 4 bases, with 13 bases separating them. CDR3 nucleotides: TGTGCCAGCAGCTTAGGGGCAGGGGGGAGCACCGGGGAGCTGTTTTTT. This sequence encodes CASSLGAGGSTGELFF.